The present T cell receptor (beta chain) was sequenced within a study of cytomegalovirus exposure and HLA in healthy donors. Study-level results: Highest at DRB1 and lowest at HLA-C, TCR association rates differed among HLA loci in a later analysis.

Germline trimming cut 6 bases from V and 5 bases from J; bases unmatched to any gene: 14. Per the germline V gene, CDR1 is ENHRY and CDR2 is SYGVKD. This CDR3 spans 16 amino acids. This clone was picked up one time. Antigen unknown. The CDR3 does not end in the conserved phenylalanine or tryptophan, so this is likely a read error. Vbeta (60) and Jbeta (13) primers were used in the PCR. TCRdb's table, derived via immunoSEQ multiplex PCR, lists solely in-frame clones and lacks some. The sample holds under 90,000 clones, about 73% seen once. The sample was PBMCs. V usage is TRBV10-3 and J usage is TRBJ2-7; 9 positions agree with TRBD2. This receptor was obtained from a woman aged 45-65 years in good health and CMV-seropositive. The CDR3: CAIRTSVGSGSHEQYL. CDR3 nucleotide sequence: TGTGCCATCAGGACTTCGGTCGGTAGCGGGAGCCACGAGCAGTACCTC.